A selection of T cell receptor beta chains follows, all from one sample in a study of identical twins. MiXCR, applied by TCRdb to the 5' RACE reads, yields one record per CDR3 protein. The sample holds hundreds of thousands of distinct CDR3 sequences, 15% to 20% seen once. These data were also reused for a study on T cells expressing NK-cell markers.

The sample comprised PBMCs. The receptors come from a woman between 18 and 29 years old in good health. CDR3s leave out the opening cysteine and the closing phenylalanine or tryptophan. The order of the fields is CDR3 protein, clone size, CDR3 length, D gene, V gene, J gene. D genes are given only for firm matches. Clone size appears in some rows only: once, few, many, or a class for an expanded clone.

CDR3aa: ASSLGGSGAAGELF
abundance: many
len: 14
d_gene: -
v_gene: TRBV7-2
j_gene: TRBJ2-2

CDR3aa: ASSAARIQY
abundance: -
len: 9
d_gene: -
v_gene: TRBV6-6
j_gene: TRBJ2-4

CDR3aa: ASSYMGLQETQY
abundance: -
len: 12
d_gene: -
v_gene: TRBV11-2
j_gene: TRBJ2-5

CDR3aa: ASGSRGGVKNEQF
abundance: -
len: 13
d_gene: TRBD2
v_gene: TRBV12-5
j_gene: TRBJ2-1

CDR3aa: ASSRRISYEQY
abundance: -
len: 11
d_gene: -
v_gene: TRBV4-3
j_gene: TRBJ2-7

CDR3aa: ASSQDNTYEQY
abundance: -
len: 11
d_gene: -
v_gene: TRBV4-1
j_gene: TRBJ2-7

CDR3aa: SVGGGITDTQY
abundance: -
len: 11
d_gene: -
v_gene: TRBV29-1
j_gene: TRBJ2-3

CDR3aa: ASSNRQGSIVNEQF
abundance: few
len: 14
d_gene: TRBD1
v_gene: TRBV5-1
j_gene: TRBJ2-1

CDR3aa: SARVSLWEAF
abundance: -
len: 10
d_gene: -
v_gene: TRBV20-1
j_gene: TRBJ1-1

CDR3aa: ASSPRPTSGGSFPSGNEQF
abundance: -
len: 19
d_gene: TRBD2
v_gene: TRBV5-1
j_gene: TRBJ2-1

CDR3aa: ASRGRDDTGELF
abundance: few
len: 12
d_gene: -
v_gene: TRBV25-1
j_gene: TRBJ2-2

CDR3aa: ATSDPPTDTQY
abundance: many
len: 11
d_gene: -
v_gene: TRBV24-1
j_gene: TRBJ2-3

CDR3aa: ASSPTSGRPTYEQY
abundance: -
len: 14
d_gene: TRBD2
v_gene: TRBV4-3
j_gene: TRBJ2-7

CDR3aa: SAAGPSSLHEQF
abundance: -
len: 12
d_gene: -
v_gene: TRBV20-1
j_gene: TRBJ2-1

CDR3aa: ASSEVVAAYEQY
abundance: -
len: 12
d_gene: -
v_gene: TRBV5-1
j_gene: TRBJ2-7

CDR3aa: ASSLYRAETYEQY
abundance: -
len: 13
d_gene: -
v_gene: TRBV28
j_gene: TRBJ2-7

CDR3aa: ASSPPSLFSGANVLT
abundance: many
len: 15
d_gene: -
v_gene: TRBV27
j_gene: TRBJ2-6

CDR3aa: ASSLGVSGETQY
abundance: few
len: 12
d_gene: -
v_gene: TRBV7-2
j_gene: TRBJ2-5

CDR3aa: SGRQGWQETQY
abundance: few
len: 11
d_gene: TRBD1
v_gene: TRBV29-1
j_gene: TRBJ2-5

CDR3aa: ASSLPGLVYNEQF
abundance: few
len: 13
d_gene: -
v_gene: TRBV7-2
j_gene: TRBJ2-1

CDR3aa: ASSFTWTRDRVDNEQF
abundance: -
len: 16
d_gene: -
v_gene: TRBV11-1
j_gene: TRBJ2-1

CDR3aa: SAVKGNNEQF
abundance: few
len: 10
d_gene: -
v_gene: TRBV20-1
j_gene: TRBJ2-1

CDR3aa: ASSSETGQGYNEQF
abundance: -
len: 14
d_gene: TRBD1
v_gene: TRBV7-9
j_gene: TRBJ2-1

CDR3aa: ASSRYSSGNTIY
abundance: -
len: 12
d_gene: -
v_gene: TRBV7-2
j_gene: TRBJ1-3

CDR3aa: ASTPGALKRPYEQY
abundance: few
len: 14
d_gene: -
v_gene: TRBV6-1
j_gene: TRBJ2-7

CDR3aa: ASSFTGKETQY
abundance: -
len: 11
d_gene: -
v_gene: TRBV5-6
j_gene: TRBJ2-5

CDR3aa: SARPQGNSPLH
abundance: few
len: 11
d_gene: -
v_gene: TRBV20-1
j_gene: TRBJ1-6

CDR3aa: SARDNYGHT
abundance: few
len: 9
d_gene: -
v_gene: TRBV20-1
j_gene: TRBJ1-2

CDR3aa: AISEGGHSGYT
abundance: few
len: 11
d_gene: -
v_gene: TRBV10-3
j_gene: TRBJ1-2

CDR3aa: AGRSENQPQH
abundance: few
len: 10
d_gene: -
v_gene: TRBV2
j_gene: TRBJ1-5

CDR3aa: ASSASQGTNTGELF
abundance: few
len: 14
d_gene: TRBD1
v_gene: TRBV9
j_gene: TRBJ2-2

CDR3aa: ASSLSEVLRFEQY
abundance: -
len: 13
d_gene: -
v_gene: TRBV7-2
j_gene: TRBJ2-7

CDR3aa: ASSKGLAGNNEQF
abundance: -
len: 13
d_gene: TRBD2
v_gene: TRBV7-7
j_gene: TRBJ2-1

CDR3aa: ASSVVWSTDTQY
abundance: -
len: 12
d_gene: -
v_gene: TRBV9
j_gene: TRBJ2-3

CDR3aa: AISEARDRGPDTQY
abundance: few
len: 14
d_gene: TRBD1
v_gene: TRBV10-3
j_gene: TRBJ2-3

CDR3aa: ASSQTDGYEQY
abundance: few
len: 11
d_gene: -
v_gene: TRBV3-1
j_gene: TRBJ2-7

CDR3aa: ASSPRGQETQY
abundance: many
len: 11
d_gene: -
v_gene: TRBV12-3/TRBV12-4
j_gene: TRBJ2-5

CDR3aa: ASSPRVGANVLT
abundance: -
len: 12
d_gene: -
v_gene: TRBV12-3/TRBV12-4
j_gene: TRBJ2-6

CDR3aa: SARDYRDNQPQH
abundance: many
len: 12
d_gene: -
v_gene: TRBV20-1
j_gene: TRBJ1-5

CDR3aa: ASSLAWRGQGTDTQY
abundance: few
len: 15
d_gene: TRBD1
v_gene: TRBV5-1
j_gene: TRBJ2-3

CDR3aa: ASSQDTATGYT
abundance: many
len: 11
d_gene: -
v_gene: TRBV4-1
j_gene: TRBJ1-2

CDR3aa: ASSSLAGANTGELF
abundance: few
len: 14
d_gene: TRBD2
v_gene: TRBV7-9
j_gene: TRBJ2-2

CDR3aa: ASSRQLSSYNEQF
abundance: -
len: 13
d_gene: -
v_gene: TRBV12-3/TRBV12-4
j_gene: TRBJ2-1

CDR3aa: ASSLALTNTGELF
abundance: -
len: 13
d_gene: -
v_gene: TRBV5-1
j_gene: TRBJ2-2

CDR3aa: AISGAGTSTDTQY
abundance: few
len: 13
d_gene: TRBD2
v_gene: TRBV10-3
j_gene: TRBJ2-3

CDR3aa: ASSLAGLVWH
abundance: -
len: 10
d_gene: -
v_gene: TRBV5-1
j_gene: TRBJ2-3

CDR3aa: ASSLSGRALTQY
abundance: -
len: 12
d_gene: TRBD2
v_gene: TRBV11-2
j_gene: TRBJ2-5

CDR3aa: ASSTERGSNEQF
abundance: -
len: 12
d_gene: -
v_gene: TRBV5-1
j_gene: TRBJ2-1

CDR3aa: SARDVRAFRDTQY
abundance: -
len: 13
d_gene: -
v_gene: TRBV20-1
j_gene: TRBJ2-3

CDR3aa: ASRAGGPNTEAF
abundance: -
len: 12
d_gene: -
v_gene: TRBV25-1
j_gene: TRBJ1-1

CDR3aa: ASSLGGTGGNNEQF
abundance: few
len: 14
d_gene: TRBD1
v_gene: TRBV5-1
j_gene: TRBJ2-1

CDR3aa: ASSLGQPRGGEKLF
abundance: few
len: 14
d_gene: -
v_gene: TRBV3-1
j_gene: TRBJ1-4

CDR3aa: SARGGQDTGELF
abundance: few
len: 12
d_gene: TRBD1
v_gene: TRBV20-1
j_gene: TRBJ2-2

CDR3aa: ASGVTVDTQY
abundance: few
len: 10
d_gene: -
v_gene: TRBV5-1
j_gene: TRBJ2-3